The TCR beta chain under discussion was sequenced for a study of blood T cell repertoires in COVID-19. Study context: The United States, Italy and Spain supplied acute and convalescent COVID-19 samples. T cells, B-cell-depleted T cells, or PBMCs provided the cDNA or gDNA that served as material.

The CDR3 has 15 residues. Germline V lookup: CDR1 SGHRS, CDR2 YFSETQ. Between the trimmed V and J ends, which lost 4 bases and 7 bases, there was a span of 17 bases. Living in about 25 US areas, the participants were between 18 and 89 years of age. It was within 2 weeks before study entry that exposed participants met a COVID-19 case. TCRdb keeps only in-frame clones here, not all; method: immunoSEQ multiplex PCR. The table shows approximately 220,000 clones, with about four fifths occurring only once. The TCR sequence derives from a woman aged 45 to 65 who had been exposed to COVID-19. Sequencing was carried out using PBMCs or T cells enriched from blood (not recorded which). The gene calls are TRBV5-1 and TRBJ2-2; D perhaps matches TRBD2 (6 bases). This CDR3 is CASSLDWGDRGELFF. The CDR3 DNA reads TGCGCCAGCAGCCTAGACTGGGGGGATCGCGGGGAGCTGTTTTTT.